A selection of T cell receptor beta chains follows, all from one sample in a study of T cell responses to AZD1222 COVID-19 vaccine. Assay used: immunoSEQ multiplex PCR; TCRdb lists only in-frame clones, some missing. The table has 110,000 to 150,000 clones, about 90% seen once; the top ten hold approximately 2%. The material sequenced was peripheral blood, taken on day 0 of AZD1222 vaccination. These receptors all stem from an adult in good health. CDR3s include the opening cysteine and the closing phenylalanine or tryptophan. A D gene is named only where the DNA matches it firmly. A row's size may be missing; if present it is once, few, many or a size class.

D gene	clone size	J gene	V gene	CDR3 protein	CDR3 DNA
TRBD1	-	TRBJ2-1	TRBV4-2	CASSQPTGGGSWEQFF	TGTGCCAGCAGCCAGCCGACAGGGGGTGGGTCATGGGAGCAGTTCTTC
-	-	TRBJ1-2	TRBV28	CASSLRTGGPSYTF	TGTGCCAGCAGTCTGCGTACGGGGGGACCGAGCTACACCTTC
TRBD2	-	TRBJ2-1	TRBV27	CASSFLAGGPGEQFF	TGTGCCAGCAGTTTCTTAGCGGGGGGGCCGGGTGAGCAGTTCTTC
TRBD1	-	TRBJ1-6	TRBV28	CASSPTGESYNSPLHF	TGTGCCAGCAGCCCGACAGGGGAATCCTATAATTCACCCCTCCACTTT
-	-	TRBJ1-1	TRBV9	CASSPRFSGVTEAFF	TGTGCCAGCAGCCCCCGGTTCTCAGGGGTCACTGAAGCTTTCTTT
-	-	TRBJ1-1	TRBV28	CASSSGGTEAFF	TGTGCCAGCAGCTCCGGGGGGACTGAAGCTTTCTTT
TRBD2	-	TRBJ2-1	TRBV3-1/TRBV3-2	CASSRTSGDYNEQFF	TGTGCCAGCAGCCGGACTAGCGGGGACTACAATGAGCAGTTCTTC
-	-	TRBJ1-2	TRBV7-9	CASSLGGTIRDGYTF	TGTGCCAGCAGCTTAGGAGGGACAATACGAGATGGCTACACCTTC
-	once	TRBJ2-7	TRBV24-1	CATSEAGGYEQYF	TGTGCCACCAGCGAGGCCGGTGGGTACGAGCAGTACTTC
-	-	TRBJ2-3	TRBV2	CASSEARDFTDTQYF	TGTGCCAGCAGTGAGGCCAGGGACTTCACAGATACGCAGTATTTT
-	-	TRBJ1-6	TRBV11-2	CASSLDLNSPLHF	TGTGCCAGCAGCTTAGATTTAAATTCACCCCTCCACTTT
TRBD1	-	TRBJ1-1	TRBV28	CASSVGTGHTEAFF	TGTGCCAGCAGTGTCGGGACAGGACACACTGAAGCTTTCTTT
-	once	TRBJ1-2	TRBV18	CASSRSGGNYGYTF	TGTGCCAGCTCACGCTCGGGGGGCAACTATGGCTACACCTTC